The sequence of this T cell receptor (beta chain) was determined in a study of regulatory T cells in long-lasting Graves disease. The table lists this clonotype with many counts. Specified time point: newly diagnosed GD, antithyroid drugs for less than 3 months. PBMC RNA was the source of the TCR library. The TCR beta library used iRepertoire HTBI primers with Arm-PCR amplification of CDR3. TCRdb reanalysed the multiplex PCR reads using MiXCR and keeps one entry per CDR3 protein. The data show approximately 460,000 distinct CDR3 sequences, with about 15% seen just once and around 10% held by the top ten. V gave up 6 bases and J gave up 1 base; unmatched junction bases: 9. CDR3 length: 15 residues. The germline V gene encodes CDR1 ENHRY and CDR2 SYGVKD. These data also featured in a second study, about T cells in Graves' hyperthyroidism and ophthalmopathy. That paper notes: A set of HTBI primers served as the primers for a first-round RT-PCR of the TCR CDR3.

The sample here was peripheral blood mononuclear cells (PBMCs), taken at new diagnosis, from a patient treated with antithyroid drugs. V usage is TRBV10-3 and J usage is TRBJ2-7, with 7 positions matching TRBD1. This clonotype was obtained from a woman between 25 and 40 years old with Graves disease. CDR3 nucleotides: TGTGCCATCAGCTCCCGGGACAGCCGGTCCTACGAGCAGTACTTC. Amino acids: CAISSRDSRSYEQYF.